The 16 T cell receptor beta chains listed next were all sequenced from one sample in a study of shared clonotypes between healthy human individuals. Produced via immunoSEQ multiplex PCR; TCRdb's table is partial and in-frame only. The table has about 600,000 clones, 95% to 98% seen once; the top ten hold around 0.058%. Sequenced material: naive CD4+ T cells sorted from blood. As for subset: CD45RA+ positively selected. Receptors originate from a woman aged 25 to 39 in good health.

The chain recombines TRBV6-1 with TRBJ2-1; TRBD2 agrees at 7 bases. Germline assignment: CDR1 MNHNS and CDR2 SASEGT. The CDR3 is 14 residues long. V shed 4 bases, J shed 4 bases, and the junction held 4 bases outside the gene matches. This CDR3 reads CASSVSSGYNEQFF. The CDR3 nucleotides are TGTGCCAGCAGTGTTTCTAGCGGATACAATGAGCAGTTCTTC.

The chain employs TRBV4-1 and TRBJ2-1, with D unresolved. V was clipped by 3 bases and J by 4 bases, with 19 bases between them. Germline V gene lookup returns CDR1 MGHRA and CDR2 YSYEKL. CDR3 size: 17 residues. CDR3 protein: CASSHSWRRSGYNEQFF. The CDR3 DNA reads as TGCGCCAGCAGCCATTCTTGGCGGCGGTCTGGGTACAATGAGCAGTTCTTC.

This clone has only one observation. In the same sample, other DNA sequences code for this CDR3. The rearrangement links TRBV28 to TRBJ2-2; TRBD2 matches 7 bases. CDR3 length: 15 amino acids. From germline, CDR1 is MDHEN and CDR2 SYDVKM. Trimming at V came to 3 bases and at J to 0 bases, leaving 1 base not matched to a gene. CDR3 loop: CASSLGGANTGELFF. As DNA, the CDR3 is TGTGCCAGCAGTTTGGGAGGGGCGAACACCGGGGAGCTGTTTTTT.

This chain joins TRBV6-1 and TRBJ1-1; no firm D call. This CDR3 contains 12 residues. The germline gives CDR1 MNHNS, CDR2 SASEGT. V gave up 4 bases and J gave up 8 bases, with 11 bases separating them. CDR3 in amino acids: CASSGPTTEAFF. CDR3 DNA: TGTGCCAGCAGTGGACCGACGACCGAAGCTTTCTTT.

This sequence joins TRBV29-1 and TRBJ1-2, with D tentatively TRBD1 (6 bases). Deletions cut 4 bases from V and 6 bases from J, with 9 bases between. The germline V gene has CDR1 SQVTM and CDR2 ANQGSEA. The CDR3 runs to 11 residues. CDR3 residues: CSVAGGDGYTF. CDR3 sequence (DNA): TGCAGCGTTGCGGGGGGCGATGGCTACACCTTC.

In DNA form, the CDR3 reads TGTGCCGCCGACGGAGGGCAGGGTTCACCCCTCCACTTT. It encodes CAADGGQGSPLHF. The chain joins TRBV30 to TRBJ1-6; tentatively, D is TRBD1 (5 bases). Germline assignment: CDR1 GTSNPN and CDR2 SVGIG (reference sequence). Between the trimmed V and J ends, which lost 8 bases and 9 bases, there was a span of 17 bases. The CDR3 is 13 amino acids. Variable domain in full (rest from reference TRBV30 and TRBJ1-6): SQTIHQWPATLVQPVGSPLSLECTVEGTSNPNLYWYRQAAGRGLQLLFYSVGIGQISSEVPQNLSASRPQDRQFILSSKKLLLSDSGFYLCAADGGQGSPLHFGNGTRLTVT.

V and J are TRBV7-9 and TRBJ2-5; 8 bases are a match to TRBD1. With V trimmed by 5 bases and J by 0 bases, 2 bases remained unmatched. The CDR3 has 14 residues. The germline V gene has CDR1 SEHNR and CDR2 FQNEAQ (reference sequence). CDR3 loop: CASSGRGHQETQYF. The CDR3 coding sequence is TGTGCCAGCAGCGGCAGGGGGCACCAAGAGACCCAGTACTTC.

The J gene is TRBJ2-3, the V gene TRBV5-6; D is perhaps TRBD2 (5 bases). CDR1 and CDR2 from the germline V gene are SGHDT and YYEEEE. Trimming took off 7 bases at V and 2 bases at J, with 20 bases between the two ends. The CDR3 totals 16 residues. The CDR3 coding sequence is TGTGCCAGCTCATCCGGTCCAAGACTAATCACAGATACGCAGTATTTT. This translates into CASSSGPRLITDTQYF.

The genes are TRBV11-2 and TRBJ1-1; D is possibly TRBD1 (6 bases). Germline CDR1 and CDR2: SGHAT and FQNNGV. Trimming took 5 bases from V and 2 from J, leaving 18 bases between them. CDR3 size: 16 residues. Here the CDR3 reads CASSNRDTLYNTEAFF. Here the CDR3 DNA reads TGTGCCAGCAGCAATAGGGACACCTTATATAACACTGAAGCTTTCTTT.

The chain has TRBV11-2 and TRBJ2-3, with TRBD2 matching over 11 bases. Germline CDR1 SGHAT, CDR2 FQNNGV. The CDR3 is 14 amino acids. The V and J ends lost 6 bases and 8 bases, in that order; junction bases with no gene match: 7. Here the CDR3 reads CASRGLAGGGTQYF. The CDR3 DNA sequence: TGTGCCAGCAGAGGTCTAGCGGGAGGAGGTACGCAGTATTTT.

This clone was found a few times. The chain carries TRBV7-9 and TRBJ1-5; D gene unclear. The ends were cut back, 5 bases at V and 3 bases at J, with 14 bases in the middle. Germline values: CDR1 SEHNR, CDR2 FQNEAQ (reference sequence). The CDR3 runs to 15 residues. CDR3 protein: CASSPLYGSNQPQHF. The CDR3 DNA reads as TGTGCCAGCAGCCCCCTTTACGGGTCCAATCAGCCCCAGCATTTT. Supplemented by reference TRBV7-9 and TRBJ1-5, the full variable domain reads DTGVSQNPRHKITKRGQNVTFRCDPISEHNRLYWYRQTLGQGPEFLTYFQNEAQLEKSRLLSDRFSAERPKGSFSTLEIQRTEQGDSAMYLCASSPLYGSNQPQHFGDGTRLSIL.

CDR3 sequence: CAWSVSRGPYEQYF. Here the CDR3 DNA reads TGTGCCTGGAGTGTGAGTAGGGGCCCCTACGAGCAGTACTTC. The chain is built from TRBV30 and TRBJ2-7, with a tentative D call TRBD1 (5 bases). With 0 bases removed from V and 2 bases from J, the gap between germline ends came to 11 bases. The CDR3 loop spans 14 amino acids. CDR1 is GTSNPN and CDR2 is SVGIG in the germline V gene (reference sequence).

This sequence joins TRBV5-4 and TRBJ2-1; TRBD2 might be the D (6 bases). Between the trimmed V and J ends, which lost 4 bases and 8 bases, there was a span of 19 bases. Germline-derived CDR1 and CDR2 are SGHNT and YYREEE (reference sequence). This CDR3 has 15 residues. This CDR3 reads CASSPTSYELHEQFF. In nucleotides, the CDR3 is TGTGCCAGCAGCCCGACTAGTTATGAGCTCCATGAGCAGTTCTTC.

The J gene is TRBJ1-3, the V gene TRBV15; no firm D call. Germline CDR1 LNHNV, CDR2 YYDKDF (reference sequence). Trimming left V 4 bases short and J 0 bases short, with 7 bases between. This CDR3 is 14 amino acids long. CDR3 protein: CATSISYSGNTIYF. CDR3 DNA sequence: TGTGCCACCAGCATATCCTACTCTGGAAACACCATATATTTT.

The chain combines TRBV6-1 with TRBJ1-5, with 8 bases fitting TRBD1. In germline, CDR1 is MNHNS, CDR2 SASEGT. CDR3 length: 13 amino acids. V lost 6 bases to trimming and J lost 6 bases; unmatched junction nucleotides: 4. The CDR3 DNA reads as TGTGCCAGCAGGAGGGACAGGCCTCAGCCCCAGCATTTT. It is translated as CASRRDRPQPQHF.

The V call is TRBV5-4, the J call TRBJ2-1; D gene uncertain. This CDR3 spans 11 amino acids. V dropped 4 bases and J dropped 5 bases, with 4 bases sitting between them. CDR1 is SGHNT and CDR2 is YYREEE in the germline V gene (reference sequence). CDR3 sequence: CASSANNEQFF. The CDR3, as DNA: TGTGCCAGCAGCGCAAACAATGAGCAGTTCTTC.